One and the same sample provided the 32 T cell receptor beta chains below, sequenced in a study of T cells after yellow fever vaccination. TCRdb ran MiXCR on the 5' RACE reads and lists one entry per CDR3 protein. The sample includes roughly 330,000 distinct CDR3 sequences, around 6.8% of them seen just once. This sample comprised PBMCs, obtained roughly seven weeks after the first yellow fever vaccination. These receptors all stem from a man aged 18-30 years who received the YFV17D yellow fever vaccine.

This clonotype was seen a handful of times. V is TRBV24-1 and J is TRBJ2-3; the D is unclear. The germline V and J ends were trimmed by 1 base and 3 bases, with 1 base remaining between them. The CDR3 runs 12 residues. Per germline, CDR1 KGHDR and CDR2 SFDVKD. CDR3 residues: CATSDFTDTQYF. For the CDR3, the DNA is TGTGCCACCAGTGATTTTACAGATACGCAGTATTTT.

This clonotype has a handful of counts. The chain couples TRBV6-2 or TRBV6-3 to TRBJ2-2; D call uncertain. Germline V gives CDR1 MNHEY, CDR2 SVGEGT. V lost 2 bases and J lost 6, with 7 bases in between. The CDR3 runs to 13 residues. CDR3 loop: CASSYPLSGELFF. In nucleotides, the CDR3 is TGTGCCAGCAGTTACCCCCTTTCCGGGGAGCTGTTTTTT.

CDR3 residues: CSASALAGAQETQYF. CDR3 in DNA: TGCAGTGCTAGCGCTTTAGCGGGGGCTCAAGAGACCCAGTACTTC. The rearrangement joins TRBV20-1 to TRBJ2-5, with 9 bases fitting TRBD2. Germline CDR1 DFQATT, CDR2 SNEGSKA (reference sequence). The CDR3 has 15 amino acids. V shed 3 bases, J shed 2 bases, and the junction held 7 bases outside the gene matches.

This clonotype turned up a few times. The V and J genes are TRBV7-2 and TRBJ2-7; TRBD1 aligns across 8 bases. This CDR3 is 16 amino acids long. V lost 2 bases and J lost 2; bases outside the gene matches: 8. From germline, CDR1 is SGHTA and CDR2 FQGNSA. CDR3 loop: CASSLMGGTGAYEQYF. Here the CDR3 DNA reads TGTGCCAGCAGCTTAATGGGTGGGACAGGAGCCTACGAGCAGTACTTC. Variable domain in full (rest from reference TRBV7-2 and TRBJ2-7): GAGVSQSPSNKVTEKGKDVELRCDPISGHTALYWYRQSLGQGLEFLIYFQGNSAPDKSGLPSDRFSAERTGGSVSTLTIQRTQQEDSAVYLCASSLMGGTGAYEQYFGPGTRLTVT.

The genes are TRBV4-3 and TRBJ2-3; D might be TRBD2 (6 bases). Germline CDR1 reads LGHNA; CDR2 reads YSLEER. CDR3 length equals 16 residues. V shed 0 bases and J shed 2 bases, with 12 bases lying between them. CDR3 in amino acids: CASSQDRGMATDTQYF. DNA of the CDR3: TGCGCCAGCAGCCAAGATCGGGGGATGGCCACAGATACGCAGTATTTT.

The table lists this clonotype with many counts. The gene calls are TRBV6-2 or TRBV6-3 and TRBJ2-3; D not certain. CDR1 is MNHEY and CDR2 is SVGEGT in the germline V gene. CDR3 length equals 13 residues. Trimming shortened V by 2 bases and J by 1 base, and 4 bases separated the two germline ends. The CDR3 nucleotides are TGTGCCAGCAGTTACAGGGGCACAGATACGCAGTATTTT. This codes for CASSYRGTDTQYF.

At least ten counts were recorded for this clonotype. This sequence joins TRBV4-2 and TRBJ2-7; D remains unclear. From germline, CDR1 is LGHNA and CDR2 YNFKEQ. The V and J ends lost 0 bases and 3 bases respectively, with 6 bases between them. The CDR3 covers 13 residues. The CDR3 loop reads CASSQDYNYEQYF. In nucleotides, the CDR3 is TGTGCCAGCAGCCAAGATTACAACTACGAGCAGTACTTC.

There are many counts of this clonotype. V usage is TRBV20-1 and J usage is TRBJ2-3; the match to TRBD2 covers 9 bases. CDR1 DFQATT and CDR2 SNEGSKA come from the germline V gene (reference sequence). CDR3 length equals 16 residues. J lost 5 bases, V lost 0 bases, and 9 bases had no gene match. The CDR3 DNA follows: TGCAGTGCTAGAGATCTCCTTAGCGGGGGTGGAGATACGCAGTATTTT. It codes for CSARDLLSGGGDTQYF.

This clonotype was observed a few times. The rearrangement links TRBV6-5 to TRBJ2-5; TRBD2 aligns across 7 bases. The CDR3 has 13 amino acids. J lost 7 bases, V lost 8 bases, and 10 bases had no gene match. From germline, CDR1 is MNHEY and CDR2 SVGAGI. The CDR3 region has the DNA TGTGCCAGCGTTAGCGAGCGGGGCGGGACCCAGTACTTC. It is translated as CASVSERGGTQYF.

This chain links TRBV20-1 with TRBJ1-4, with D unresolved. This CDR3 has 12 amino acids. Trimming took 3 bases from V and 8 from J, leaving 10 bases between them. The germline CDR1 and CDR2 sequences are DFQATT and SNEGSKA (reference sequence). CDR3 amino acids: CSARSPDEKLFF. CDR3 bases: TGCAGTGCTAGGAGCCCCGACGAAAAACTGTTTTTT.

In its sample, this clonotype was seen a few times. The chain has TRBV10-3 and TRBJ1-4; D remains ambiguous. The CDR3 loop spans 15 amino acids. Trimming shortened V by 8 bases and J by 8 bases, and 21 bases separated the two germline ends. Per the germline V gene, CDR1 is ENHRY and CDR2 is SYGVKD. DNA for the CDR3: TGTGCCATCTCACGAAAGGGAGGGCTGGAGGAAAAACTGTTTTTT. This sequence encodes CAISRKGGLEEKLFF.

The rearrangement links TRBV5-6 to TRBJ2-2; no definite D call. V lost 0 bases and J 0 bases, leaving 9 bases between the germline ends. The CDR3 consists of 16 residues. Germline CDR1 and CDR2: SGHDT and YYEEEE. CDR3: CASSLGGPANTGELFF. The CDR3, as DNA: TGTGCCAGCAGCTTGGGAGGCCCCGCGAACACCGGGGAGCTGTTTTTT.

This clonotype showed up just a few times. This chain joins TRBV20-1 and TRBJ1-6; D not resolved. This CDR3 is built from 12 residues. V lost 1 base and J 6 bases, leaving 4 bases between the germline ends. Germline-derived CDR1 and CDR2 are DFQATT and SNEGSKA (reference sequence). CDR3 DNA: TGCAGTGCTAGAGCCGGTAATTCACCCCTCCACTTT. The encoded protein is CSARAGNSPLHF.

This clonotype turned up a few times. The gene calls are TRBV5-1 and TRBJ2-7, with a weak D call TRBD1 (5 bases). The CDR3 sequence is 13 residues long. CDR1 SGHRS and CDR2 YFSETQ come from the germline V gene. The V and J ends lost 5 bases and 4 bases respectively, with 13 bases between them. CDR3 sequence (DNA): TGCGCCAGCAGTCGCGACAGAGAATACGAGCAGTACTTC. This translates into CASSRDREYEQYF.

This clonotype was picked up a small number of times. The chain has TRBV12-3 or TRBV12-4 and TRBJ2-1; 8 bases map to TRBD1. The V segment lost 7 bases and the J segment 6 bases; nucleotides outside the gene matches: 5. The CDR3 is 13 residues long. The CDR3 bases are TGTGCCAGCACCCAGGACAGGGCCAATGAGCAGTTCTTC. This encodes CASTQDRANEQFF.

This clonotype was observed a handful of times. The J gene is TRBJ1-1, the V gene TRBV7-2; the match to TRBD1 covers 8 bases. V dropped 3 bases and J dropped 1; count of bases not matched to a gene: 4. CDR3 length: 15 amino acids. Germline V gives CDR1 SGHTA, CDR2 FQGNSA. The CDR3 reads CASSLYRGTNTEAFF. CDR3 nucleotides: TGTGCCAGCAGCTTGTACAGGGGGACGAACACTGAAGCTTTCTTT.

The table lists this clonotype with a few counts. The V call is TRBV20-1, the J call TRBJ2-1, with D maybe TRBD1 (6 bases). Germline assignment: CDR1 DFQATT and CDR2 SNEGSKA (reference sequence). This CDR3 spans 13 amino acids. V lost 3 bases, J lost 7 bases, and 13 bases lay in between. CDR3 nucleotide sequence: TGCAGTGCTAGGGACAGTTTCCAGAATGAGCAGTTCTTC. Translation: CSARDSFQNEQFF.

The V gene is TRBV7-6, the J gene TRBJ2-2; 8 bases align to TRBD2. The CDR3 has 18 residues. With 5 bases clipped from V and 4 bases from J, the junction kept 15 bases outside the gene matches. Germline loops: CDR1 SGHVS, CDR2 FNYEAQ. CDR3 region: CASSQHRQGLGGTGELFF. CDR3 in DNA: TGTGCCAGCAGCCAACATCGCCAGGGACTAGGAGGCACCGGGGAGCTGTTTTTT. The full variable domain, its missing parts supplied by reference TRBV7-6 and TRBJ2-2, is GAGVSQSPRYKVTKRGQDVALRCDPISGHVSLYWYRQALGQGPEFLTYFNYEAQQDKSGLPNDRFSAERPEGSISTLTIQRTEQRDSAMYRCASSQHRQGLGGTGELFFGEGSRLTVL.

This clonotype has only a few counts. J is TRBJ1-1 and V is TRBV10-1; no firm D call. Deletions cut 4 bases from V and 0 bases from J, with 6 bases between. This CDR3 contains 13 residues. Germline V gene sequence: CDR1 WNHNN, CDR2 SYGVQD (reference sequence). In nucleotides, the CDR3 is TGCGCCAGCAGTGGAAAAATGAACACTGAAGCTTTCTTT. This gives the protein CASSGKMNTEAFF.

Only a few counts were recorded for this clonotype. This chain joins TRBV5-1 and TRBJ2-3; D might be TRBD1 or TRBD2, each matching 6 bases. With 4 bases removed from V and 7 bases from J, the gap between germline ends came to 19 bases. This CDR3 is 15 amino acids long. Germline V gives CDR1 SGHRS, CDR2 YFSETQ. CDR3 residues: CASSPGWGAGNTQYF. CDR3 sequence (DNA): TGCGCCAGCAGCCCCGGTTGGGGGGCGGGAAATACGCAGTATTTT.

This clonotype was recorded many times. The J gene is TRBJ1-2, the V gene TRBV29-1, with 8 bases identical to TRBD1. Germline-derived CDR1 and CDR2 are SQVTM and ANQGSEA. The ends lost 3 bases at V and 1 base at J; junction bases unmatched: 10. The length of the CDR3 is 16 residues. The CDR3 loop reads CSVEVRTGPLNYGYTF. CDR3 DNA: TGCAGCGTTGAGGTGCGGACAGGGCCCCTTAACTATGGCTACACCTTC.

The genes are TRBV29-1 and TRBJ1-2; a weak D match, TRBD1 (5 bases). The CDR3 is 13 residues long. V was trimmed by 4 bases and J by 0 bases, leaving 9 bases between them. Per the germline V gene, CDR1 is SQVTM and CDR2 is ANQGSEA. The CDR3 spells CSVVRGPNYGYTF. CDR3 in DNA: TGCAGCGTTGTTCGGGGACCTAACTATGGCTACACCTTC.

This sequence joins TRBV10-3 and TRBJ1-2; D is unresolved. This CDR3 comprises 13 residues. Per germline, CDR1 ENHRY and CDR2 SYGVKD. Trimming took off 11 bases at V and 4 bases at J, with 17 bases between the two ends. In DNA, the CDR3 is TGTGCCCTCTCGGCGGCGTCCGGCTATGGCTACACCTTC. It is translated as CALSAASGYGYTF.

This clonotype was counted ten times or more. The chain recombines TRBV7-9 with TRBJ2-1; 8 bases match TRBD2. CDR3 length: 16 residues. With V trimmed by 5 bases and J by 0 bases, 6 bases remained unmatched. Germline values: CDR1 SEHNR, CDR2 FQNEAQ (reference sequence). CDR3 sequence: CASSPRRGGSYNEQFF. In DNA, the CDR3 is TGTGCCAGCAGCCCCCGACGGGGGGGCTCCTACAATGAGCAGTTCTTC.

For this clonotype: A junction boundary mismatches the germline segment, possibly from a read error. The CDR3 loop reads CAISSGGSYNEQFF. The CDR3 DNA reads as TGTGCCATCAGCTCGGGGGGTTCCTACAATGAGCAGTTCTTC. The rearrangement uses TRBV7-2 and TRBJ2-1; 7 bases line up with TRBD2. The V gene's germline CDR1 is SGHTA and CDR2 FQGNSA. The CDR3 runs to 14 residues.

V and J are TRBV5-1 and TRBJ2-5, with a possible D match to TRBD1 (6 bases). The CDR3 loop spans 13 amino acids. Germline CDR1 is SGHRS and CDR2 is YFSETQ. V lost 4 bases to trimming and J lost 5 bases, with 12 bases between them. Here the CDR3 reads CASSPNREETQYF. The CDR3 DNA sequence: TGCGCCAGCAGCCCAAACAGGGAGGAGACCCAGTACTTC. The full variable domain, rest sourced from reference TRBV5-1 and TRBJ2-5, is KAGVTQTPRYLIKTRGQQVTLSCSPISGHRSVSWYQQTPGQGLQFLFEYFSETQRNKGNFPGRFSGRQFSNSRSEMNVSTLELGDSALYLCASSPNREETQYFGPGTRLLVL.

V is TRBV10-3 and J is TRBJ2-2; D unclear. Germline assignment: CDR1 ENHRY and CDR2 SYGVKD. With 0 bases removed from V and 0 bases from J, the gap between germline ends came to 5 bases. This CDR3 spans 15 amino acids. The CDR3 DNA reads as TGTGCCATCAGTGAGTCGTGGACGAACACCGGGGAGCTGTTTTTT. Its protein product is CAISESWTNTGELFF.

This clonotype was seen only a few times. The rearrangement joins TRBV5-1 to TRBJ1-2; a possible D gene is TRBD1 (5 bases). Trimming took 3 bases from V and 2 from J, leaving 11 bases between them. Germline values: CDR1 SGHRS, CDR2 YFSETQ. The CDR3 runs to 14 residues. The CDR3 sequence is CASSWGTKNYGYTF. The CDR3 DNA reads TGCGCCAGCAGCTGGGGGACTAAGAACTATGGCTACACCTTC. The complete variable domain, with remaining parts taken from reference TRBV5-1 and TRBJ1-2, reads KAGVTQTPRYLIKTRGQQVTLSCSPISGHRSVSWYQQTPGQGLQFLFEYFSETQRNKGNFPGRFSGRQFSNSRSEMNVSTLELGDSALYLCASSWGTKNYGYTFGSGTRLTVV.

This clonotype appeared a few times. The V and J genes are TRBV5-1 and TRBJ2-2; D not certain. Per germline, CDR1 SGHRS and CDR2 YFSETQ. The ends were cut back, 5 bases at V and 0 bases at J, with 26 bases in the middle. The CDR3 has 20 residues. CDR3: CASSSENLGLIRTNTGELFF. CDR3 coding DNA: TGCGCCAGCAGTTCTGAGAATCTGGGCTTGATTAGGACGAACACCGGGGAGCTGTTTTTT.

The chain combines TRBV18 with TRBJ1-1; D uncertain. Trimming left V 3 bases short and J 8 bases short, with 13 bases between. Germline V lookup: CDR1 KGHSH, CDR2 LQKENI. CDR3 length: 13 residues. This chain's CDR3 is CASSPPVRKEAFF. The CDR3 DNA follows: TGTGCCAGCTCACCGCCCGTGCGGAAAGAAGCTTTCTTT.

In its sample, this clonotype was seen once. The chain combines TRBV5-4 with TRBJ2-3; D unclear. The CDR3 sequence is 17 residues long. Germline V gene sequence: CDR1 SGHNT, CDR2 YYREEE (reference sequence). V dropped 2 bases and J dropped 0 bases, with 16 bases sitting between them. The CDR3 nucleotides are TGTGCCAGCAGCTTCGGCAGGACGATATCTAGCACAGATACGCAGTATTTT. This encodes CASSFGRTISSTDTQYF.

This sequence joins TRBV12-3 or TRBV12-4 and TRBJ1-2; 7 bases are shared with TRBD1. This CDR3 has 13 residues. With V trimmed by 10 bases and J by 0 bases, 5 bases remained unmatched. CDR3 sequence (DNA): TGTGCCACCCGGGACAGTTCTAACTATGGCTACACCTTC. Translated, it gives CATRDSSNYGYTF.